This paragraph covers one T cell receptor beta chain sequence. In its sample, this clonotype was seen many times. Its antigen is currently not known. Base qualities are missing; no much larger clone stands one base away. TCR beta CDR3 regions were amplified from RNA transcripts. The first round of RT-PCR for the TCR CDR3 was performed with the HTBI primer set and the Qiagen OneStep RT-PCR kit. The libraries were constructed in a second round of multiplex PCR and then size-selected and purified. The libraries were sequenced on an Illumina HiSeq2000 using paired-end 100 bp reads. Concerning the study's data processing: SOAPnuke was used to process the raw data, removing reads that contained adapters or uncalled bases, had a mean Phred below 15, or lacked an exact match to the constant primer or identifier. High-quality paired reads were merged using COPE v1.2.5, and each unique nucleotide sequence was defined as a clonotype. MiTCR v1.1 was used to align the clonotypes against IMGT TRBV, TRBD and TRBJ reference segments. The analysis was restricted to V-J combinations with a frequency above 0.0001, which together covered roughly 99% of the repertoires. The TCS score was defined as the ratio of F50 (clonal expansion) to E x V (chaos), calculated using BLOSUM62-based TCRdist between CDR3 peptides within each V-J. Welch's t-statistics and random forest reduced 500 to 550 V-J features to 13, which were used in a naive Bayes classifier (R e1071). The public reads were run again by TCRdb, first through fastp at Q25 and then through MiXCR, and only productive beta chains were kept. Entries that share a CDR3 protein sequence are merged under the most common genes and DNA. These V and J calls are TCRdb output, not the study's own analysis. In this sample the table shows under 600,000 distinct CDR3 sequences, roughly 15% of which occur a single time. In total, the top ten clones hold more than 3% of the sample.

V is shortened by 5 bases, J by 7 bases, and the region joining them spans 29 bases. For CDR1 and CDR2, the germline V gene (reference sequence) lists DFQATT and SNEGSKA. Taken from cysteine to phenylalanine, the CDR3 has 17 residues. The entry retains the CDR3 DNA only, 51 bases that are in frame from base 1. Moderately to severely active disease, a Clinical Activity Score of at least 3, a NOSPECS grade of at least 4, and a duration under 3 months were present in ophthalmopathy patients. Patients with uncontrolled infections, other autoimmune diseases, pregnancy or lactation were excluded. Clinical symptoms, serum thyroxine and TRAb, thyroid ultrasound, and orbital computed tomography formed the basis for the diagnoses. PBMCs were separated from under 11 ml of fresh peripheral blood using Ficoll-Paque density gradient centrifugation. Trizol reagent was used to extract total RNA, and RNA quality was then checked on an Agilent 2100 Bioanalyzer.

The source of the sample is a study of T cells in Graves' hyperthyroidism and ophthalmopathy (dated by TCRdb to the late 2010s). Regarding the complete study: Peripheral blood samples were taken at initial diagnosis, before any treatment was given. Thyroid tissue and blood T-cell repertoires from about six Graves' hyperthyroidism patients were also compared in the study. The 100 or so discovery patients were divided at random into training and test sets in a 7:3 ratio. Prospective prediction of ophthalmopathy was tested in an independent validation cohort of approximately 19 hyperthyroidism patients and 15 to 17 patients who later progressed to ophthalmopathy. The paper describes TCR Vbeta CDR3 sequencing of 130 to 150 peripheral blood samples, made up of 43 ophthalmopathy patients, around 78 hyperthyroidism patients and around 17 progressor patients. Once sampling was done, hyperthyroidism patients were given methimazole at a starting dose of 30 mg daily, whereas ophthalmopathy patients were given high-dose intravenous methylprednisolone. A discovery cohort of around 98 patients, about 40 with Graves' ophthalmopathy and 57 with stable Graves' hyperthyroidism, was used to find distinguishing TCR V-J signatures.

The study at large found these results: No statistical method was used to fix the sample size in advance, and group allocation was not hidden from the investigators. In validation, the model predicted progression to ophthalmopathy a median of around 6.5 months before onset, with approximately 68% sensitivity and just under 75% specificity. Ophthalmopathy was separated from stable hyperthyroidism by a 13 V-J signature model, with over 85% sensitivity and approximately 84% specificity obtained in cross-validation and 80%/75% obtained in testing. Blood samples also contained most of the expanded thyroid clonotypes (frequency above 0.001), which suggests that blood repertoires may reflect thyroid immune responses.

The sample was blood. This receptor was obtained from a woman aged 40-49 years with Graves' ophthalmopathy. The chain joins TRBV20-1 to TRBJ1-2; perhaps TRBD1 is the D gene, with 5 bases matching. The nucleotide sequence is TGCAGTGCTCACGCCTTGGGACGGGAATTTTCATTGAGTGGCTACACCTTC. Its protein reads: CSAHALGREFSLSGYTF.